The rows below give T cell receptor beta chains drawn from one sample of a study of long-term antiretroviral therapy in people with HIV. Some clones are missing from TCRdb's copy, which holds only in-frame ones; the method was immunoSEQ multiplex PCR. Here the sample spans 7,000 to 8,000 clones, about four fifths being singletons. The sample consisted of unsorted PBMCs, taken 0.1 years after starting antiretroviral therapy. The receptor source for this set is a man aged 35-49 years with HIV. Each CDR3 is given with its conserved first and last residue. The D gene is left open where the match is weak. Expanded clones get a size class; other rows say once, few or many, or leave the size out.

v_gene: TRBV28; abundance: medium-sized; j_gene: TRBJ2-7; d_gene: .; CDR3aa: CASSTQERATPYEQYF; CDR3nt: TGTGCCAGCAGTACCCAGGAGCGGGCTACGCCCTACGAGCAGTACTTC
v_gene: TRBV6-1; abundance: .; j_gene: TRBJ2-7; d_gene: .; CDR3aa: CASNRDMVEEQYF; CDR3nt: TGTGCCAGCAACAGGGACATGGTAGAGGAGCAGTACTTC
v_gene: TRBV5-6; abundance: .; j_gene: TRBJ2-7; d_gene: .; CDR3aa: CASSINRLEQYF; CDR3nt: TGTGCCAGCAGCATTAACCGTCTGGAGCAGTACTTC
v_gene: TRBV6-6; abundance: .; j_gene: TRBJ2-2; d_gene: .; CDR3aa: CASSGQSNTGELFF; CDR3nt: TGTGCCAGCAGTGGACAGTCGAACACCGGGGAGCTGTTTTTT
v_gene: TRBV7-9; abundance: few; j_gene: TRBJ2-3; d_gene: TRBD2; CDR3aa: CASSPRGGLTDTQYF; CDR3nt: TGTGCCAGCAGCCCGCGGGGGGGGCTCACAGATACGCAGTATTTT
v_gene: TRBV30; abundance: .; j_gene: TRBJ1-2; d_gene: .; CDR3aa: CAWSPQIGGLYGYTF; CDR3nt: TGTGCCTGGAGTCCTCAAATCGGCGGCCTCTATGGCTACACCTTC
v_gene: TRBV5-6; abundance: once; j_gene: TRBJ2-7; d_gene: .; CDR3aa: CASSSLQGYEQYF; CDR3nt: TGTGCCAGCAGCTCCCTGCAGGGTTACGAGCAGTACTTC
v_gene: TRBV20-1; abundance: once; j_gene: TRBJ1-1; d_gene: .; CDR3aa: CSASWDTEAFF; CDR3nt: TGCAGTGCTAGCTGGGACACTGAAGCTTTCTTT
v_gene: TRBV19; abundance: .; j_gene: TRBJ2-5; d_gene: TRBD1; CDR3aa: CASSMSRGHQETQYF; CDR3nt: TGTGCCAGTAGTATGTCCAGGGGGCACCAAGAGACCCAGTACTTC
v_gene: TRBV9; abundance: .; j_gene: TRBJ2-7; d_gene: .; CDR3aa: CASSVGEWGEPYEQYF; CDR3nt: TGTGCCAGCAGCGTAGGGGAGTGGGGGGAACCCTACGAGCAGTACTTC
v_gene: TRBV11-2; abundance: .; j_gene: TRBJ1-3; d_gene: .; CDR3aa: CASSLDLRNTIYF; CDR3nt: TGTGCCAGCAGCTTAGATCTCCGAAACACCATATATTTT
v_gene: TRBV27; abundance: .; j_gene: TRBJ2-3; d_gene: .; CDR3aa: CASSRTGSGTDTQYF; CDR3nt: TGTGCCAGCAGTAGGACCGGGTCGGGGACAGATACGCAGTATTTT
v_gene: TRBV9; abundance: .; j_gene: TRBJ2-7; d_gene: TRBD2; CDR3aa: CASSVGGGEQYF; CDR3nt: TGTGCCAGCAGCGTCGGGGGGGGCGAGCAGTACTTC
v_gene: TRBV5-4; abundance: .; j_gene: TRBJ2-1; d_gene: .; CDR3aa: CASSLVASNEQFF; CDR3nt: TGTGCCAGCAGCTTGGTAGCGAGCAATGAGCAGTTCTTC
v_gene: TRBV5-5; abundance: .; j_gene: TRBJ1-2; d_gene: .; CDR3aa: CASSPGRASGYTF; CDR3nt: TGTGCCAGCAGCCCGGGCAGGGCGTCGGGCTACACCTTC
v_gene: TRBV27; abundance: .; j_gene: TRBJ2-7; d_gene: TRBD1; CDR3aa: CASSGTGNEQYF; CDR3nt: TGTGCCAGCAGCGGGACAGGGAACGAGCAGTACTTC
v_gene: TRBV25-1; abundance: .; j_gene: TRBJ1-1; d_gene: .; CDR3aa: CASSPLWDTEAFF; CDR3nt: TGTGCCAGCAGTCCTCTATGGGACACTGAAGCTTTCTTT